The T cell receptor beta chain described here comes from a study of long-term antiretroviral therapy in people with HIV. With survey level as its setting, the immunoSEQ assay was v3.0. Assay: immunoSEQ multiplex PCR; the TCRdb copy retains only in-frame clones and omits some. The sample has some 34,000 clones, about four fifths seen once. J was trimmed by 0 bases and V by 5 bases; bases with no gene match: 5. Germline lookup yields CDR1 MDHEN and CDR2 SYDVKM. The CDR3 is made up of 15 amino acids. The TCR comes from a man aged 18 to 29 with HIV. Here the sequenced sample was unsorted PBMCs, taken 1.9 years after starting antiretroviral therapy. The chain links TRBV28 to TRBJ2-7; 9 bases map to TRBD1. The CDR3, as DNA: TGTGCCAGCAGTGCGGGACAGGGTGGCTCCTACGAGCAGTACGTC. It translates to CASSAGQGGSYEQYV.